A selection of T cell receptor beta chains follows, all from one sample in a study of T cell changes during pregnancy in multiple sclerosis. Using immunoSEQ multiplex PCR, the repertoire was profiled, and TCRdb retains in-frame clones only, with some absent. The sample lists 60,000 to 70,000 clones, under 95% occurring once. Source: peripheral blood, taken in the third trimester of pregnancy. Every receptor here comes from a female donor in good health, enrolled as a control in a pregnancy study. Both conserved end residues are part of each CDR3. The D gene is left open where the match is weak. Not every row has a clone size; where given, it reads once, few, many or a size class.

size	D	J	V	CDR3	DNA
-	-	TRBJ2-3	TRBV5-1	CASSLFSTAASTDTQYF	TGCGCCAGCAGCTTATTTTCGACAGCCGCGAGCACAGATACGCAGTATTTT
-	-	TRBJ1-5	TRBV28	CASRYPGGVNQPQHF	TGTGCCAGCCGCTACCCTGGGGGGGTTAATCAGCCCCAGCATTTT
-	TRBD2	TRBJ2-1	TRBV5-1	CASSLSGGGQFF	TGCGCCAGCAGCTTGTCGGGAGGGGGGCAGTTCTTC
once	TRBD1	TRBJ1-1	TRBV9	CASSVTGGDTEAFF	TGTGCCAGCAGCGTGACAGGGGGTGACACTGAAGCTTTCTTT
-	-	TRBJ2-3	TRBV4-1	CASSQEGRTDTQYF	TGCGCCAGCAGCCAAGAGGGCCGCACAGATACGCAGTATTTT
-	TRBD2	TRBJ2-1	TRBV13	CASSSPLGSGGPYNEQFF	TGTGCCAGCAGCTCCCCCCTAGGTAGCGGGGGACCTTACAATGAGCAGTTCTTC
-	-	TRBJ2-2	TRBV19	CASKKGGGPLPGELFF	TGTGCCAGTAAAAAGGGGGGGGGCCCCCTCCCCGGGGAGCTGTTTTTT
-	TRBD1	TRBJ1-4	TRBV18	CASSPDRGKGEKLFF	TGTGCCAGCTCACCCGACAGGGGGAAAGGAGAAAAACTGTTTTTT
once	-	TRBJ1-6	TRBV6-6	CASRPPGQSLTLHF	TGTGCCAGCAGACCACCTGGGCAGTCTCTGACCCTCCACTTT
-	-	TRBJ1-6	TRBV19	CASSIVSGDSPLHF	TGTGCCAGTAGTATAGTTTCCGGGGATTCACCCCTCCACTTT
-	TRBD2	TRBJ2-5	TRBV5-1	CASSPASGGALETQYF	TGCGCCAGCAGCCCGGCTAGCGGGGGGGCCTTAGAGACCCAGTACTTC
-	-	TRBJ1-3	TRBV2	CASSSFSGNTIYF	TGTGCCAGCAGTTCCTTTTCTGGAAACACCATATATTTT
-	-	TRBJ1-1	TRBV7-2	CASSPAGRRAFF	TGTGCCAGCAGCCCTGCAGGGCGACGGGCTTTCTTT
-	TRBD2	TRBJ2-3	TRBV9	CASSVAYGELAGFSDTQYF	TGTGCCAGCAGCGTAGCCTATGGGGAACTAGCGGGGTTCTCAGATACGCAGTATTTT
once	TRBD1	TRBJ1-2	TRBV14	CASNQGAEGYTF	TGTGCCAGCAACCAGGGGGCGGAGGGCTACACCTTC
-	TRBD2	TRBJ2-1	TRBV5-4	CASSTSRSGGPGYNEQFF	TGTGCCAGCAGCACCTCGAGGAGCGGGGGACCGGGGTACAATGAGCAGTTCTTC
-	TRBD2	TRBJ2-3	TRBV19	CASSKRGGGTDTQYF	TGTGCCAGTAGTAAGCGGGGGGGTGGCACAGATACGCAGTATTTT
-	-	TRBJ1-2	TRBV29-1	CSALAQYGYTF	TGCAGCGCCCTCGCCCAGTATGGCTACACCTTC
-	TRBD2	TRBJ2-7	TRBV6-6	CATASGASSYEQYF	TGTGCCACCGCTAGCGGGGCGAGCTCCTACGAGCAGTACTTC
-	TRBD1	TRBJ2-7	TRBV9	CASSPGQVGDEQYF	TGTGCCAGCAGCCCGGGACAGGTAGGCGACGAGCAGTACTTC